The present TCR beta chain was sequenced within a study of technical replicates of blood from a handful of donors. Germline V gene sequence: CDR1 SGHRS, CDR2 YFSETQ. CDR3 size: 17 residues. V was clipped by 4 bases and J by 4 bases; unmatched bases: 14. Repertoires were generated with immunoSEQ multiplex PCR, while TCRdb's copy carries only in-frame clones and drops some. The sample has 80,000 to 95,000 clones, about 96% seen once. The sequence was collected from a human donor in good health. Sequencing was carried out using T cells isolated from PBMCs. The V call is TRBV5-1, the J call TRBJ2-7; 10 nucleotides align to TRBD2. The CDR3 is CASSIGLSSGSSYEQYF. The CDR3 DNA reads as TGCGCCAGCAGCATCGGGCTGTCTAGCGGGAGTTCATACGAGCAGTACTTC.